This entry lists 22 T cell receptor beta chains sequenced from one sample in a study of cytomegalovirus exposure and HLA in healthy donors. PCR employed 60 Vbeta and 13 Jbeta primers. Libraries were prepared by immunoSEQ multiplex PCR; TCRdb keeps only in-frame clonotypes and omits some of them. The data show roughly 240,000 clones, more than 75% seen once. Sequenced input: PBMCs. The receptors were sampled from a girl aged 2-10 years in good health and CMV-seronegative.

This sequence joins TRBV5-1 and TRBJ2-5; D may be TRBD2 (7 bases). This CDR3 region has 15 residues. The V and J ends lost 4 bases and 5 bases respectively, with 18 bases between them. Germline CDR1 is SGHRS and CDR2 is YFSETQ. As DNA, the CDR3 is TGCGCCAGCAGCATTAGGGGGGGCCTGAGGGAGACCCAGTACTTC. It encodes CASSIRGGLRETQYF.

This chain connects TRBV29-1 to TRBJ1-1; TRBD1 matches at 7 bases. The length of the CDR3 is 15 residues. Germline V CDR1 and CDR2: SQVTM, ANQGSEA. The V and J ends lost 2 bases and 0 bases, in that order; junction bases with no gene match: 6. Written as DNA, the CDR3 is TGCAGCGTTGAAAGGACAGGAAGGCTGAACACTGAAGCTTTCTTT. This codes for CSVERTGRLNTEAFF. The full variable domain, in which reference TRBV29-1 and TRBJ1-1 provide the parts outside the CDR3, is SAVISQKPSRDICQRGTSLTIQCQVDSQVTMMFWYRQQPGQSLTLIATANQGSEATYESGFVIDKFPISRPNLTFSTLTVSNMSPEDSSIYLCSVERTGRLNTEAFFGQGTRLTVV.

For this clone: The same CDR3 arises from other DNA sequences in this sample as well. This rearrangement joins TRBV5-1 to TRBJ2-3; 7 nucleotides agree with TRBD1. Germline loops: CDR1 SGHRS, CDR2 YFSETQ. The CDR3 length is 13 residues. V dropped 5 bases and J dropped 3; count of bases not matched to a gene: 3. The CDR3 DNA is TGCGCCAGCAGTTCAGGGGGTACAGATACGCAGTATTTT. Amino acid sequence: CASSSGGTDTQYF.

The rearrangement joins TRBV7-3 to TRBJ2-3; D perhaps matches TRBD2 (5 bases). This CDR3 comprises 17 residues. Germline CDR1 SGHTA, CDR2 FQGTGA. Trimming shortened V by 0 bases and J by 4 bases, and 17 bases separated the two germline ends. The CDR3: CASSLTSTTRPADTQYF. The CDR3 nucleotides are TGTGCCAGCAGCTTAACGTCGACTACCCGGCCGGCAGATACGCAGTATTTT.

This clone was recorded once. The V and J genes are TRBV5-6 and TRBJ2-7; TRBD2 matches at 11 bases. V was clipped by 3 bases and J by 5 bases; unmatched bases: 7. CDR1 and CDR2 (germline): SGHDT, YYEEEE. This CDR3 has 15 amino acids. The CDR3 bases are TGTGCCAGCAGCTCTCTAGCGGGGGGTAGCGACGAGCAGTACTTC. Translation gives CASSSLAGGSDEQYF.

J is TRBJ2-3 and V is TRBV12-5; 11 bases match TRBD2. V was clipped by 1 base and J by 3 bases; unmatched bases: 3. Germline V gene data show CDR1 as LGHNT and CDR2 as FRNRAP. There are 16 residues in the CDR3. CDR3 sequence reads: CASGLGLAGTTDTQYF. The CDR3, as DNA: TGTGCTAGTGGTTTGGGACTAGCGGGGACTACAGATACGCAGTATTTT.

Worth noting for this clone: Distinct nucleotide sequences in the sample also encode this CDR3. This chain connects TRBV7-9 to TRBJ2-5; 7 bases map to TRBD1. The germline gives CDR1 SEHNR, CDR2 FQNEAQ (reference sequence). With 6 bases clipped from V and 3 bases from J, the junction kept 4 bases outside the gene matches. This CDR3 region has 13 residues. The CDR3 region is CASSRDRKETQYF. The CDR3 DNA follows: TGTGCCAGCAGTCGGGACAGAAAAGAGACCCAGTACTTC. The whole variable domain, filled in from reference TRBV7-9 and TRBJ2-5, reads DTGVSQNPRHKITKRGQNVTFRCDPISEHNRLYWYRQTLGQGPEFLTYFQNEAQLEKSRLLSDRFSAERPKGSFSTLEIQRTEQGDSAMYLCASSRDRKETQYFGPGTRLLVL.

With regard to this clone: A read error is likely, as this CDR3 ends without the conserved phenylalanine or tryptophan. The chain employs TRBV7-9 and TRBJ1-5; no clear D gene. The CDR3 extends over 16 amino acids. Germline assignment: CDR1 SEHNR and CDR2 FQNEAQ (reference sequence). Trimming took 1 base from V and 0 from J, leaving 10 bases between them. Here the CDR3 DNA reads TGTGCCAGCAGCTTAGGTGCTGCACCTAGCAATCAGCCCCAGCATCTT. Amino acids: CASSLGAAPSNQPQHL.

This chain joins TRBV20-1 and TRBJ2-7, with no clear D. Per the germline V gene, CDR1 is DFQATT and CDR2 is SNEGSKA (reference sequence). V dropped 3 bases and J dropped 6 bases, with 9 bases sitting between them. The CDR3 sequence is 11 residues long. CDR3 DNA: TGCAGTGCTAGTAGTCTTAGCGAGCAGTACTTC. It codes for CSASSLSEQYF.

The chain joins TRBV2 to TRBJ1-1; 8 nucleotides line up with TRBD1. CDR1 SNHLY and CDR2 FYNNEI come from the germline V gene. This CDR3 region has 16 residues. J lost 8 bases, V lost 2 bases, and 13 bases had no gene match. CDR3 sequence: CASSEFQSRTGSEAFF. CDR3 in DNA: TGTGCCAGCAGTGAATTTCAGAGTCGGACAGGGAGCGAAGCTTTCTTT. The full variable domain, with the rest looked up from reference TRBV2 and TRBJ1-1, is EPEVTQTPSHQVTQMGQEVILRCVPISNHLYFYWYRQILGQKVEFLVSFYNNEISEKSEIFDDQFSVERPDGSNFTLKIRSTKLEDSAMYFCASSEFQSRTGSEAFFGQGTRLTVV.

The J gene is TRBJ1-1, the V gene TRBV7-3; 7 bases are shared with TRBD1. This CDR3 contains 15 residues. Germline V CDR1 and CDR2: SGHTA, FQGTGA. The V and J ends lost 0 bases and 3 bases, in that order; junction bases with no gene match: 4. The CDR3: CASSLTGTAHTEAFF. The DNA of the CDR3 is TGTGCCAGCAGCTTAACTGGGACAGCGCACACTGAAGCTTTCTTT.

The rearrangement joins TRBV20-1 to TRBJ2-1; D ambiguous. The CDR3 is 10 amino acids. V was trimmed by 5 bases and J by 5 bases, leaving 4 bases between them. CDR1 is DFQATT and CDR2 is SNEGSKA in the germline V gene (reference sequence). This chain's CDR3 is CSARNNEQFF. In DNA, the CDR3 is TGCAGTGCTCGTAACAATGAGCAGTTCTTC.

The chain employs TRBV14 and TRBJ1-5; weak D call: TRBD1 (6 bases). CDR3 length: 20 amino acids. Trimming took off 0 bases at V and 2 bases at J, with 23 bases between the two ends. The V gene's germline CDR1 is SGHDN and CDR2 FVKESK. As DNA, the CDR3 is TGTGCCAGCAGCCAAGATTCCGGGACAACCCCCCTTGTCTGCAATCAGCCCCAGCATTTT. Its translation: CASSQDSGTTPLVCNQPQHF.

The chain has TRBV5-4 and TRBJ2-1; D unresolved. Germline CDR1 SGHNT, CDR2 YYREEE (reference sequence). This CDR3 has 16 amino acids. Trimming removed 0 bases at V and 4 bases at J, with 14 bases between. CDR3 loop: CASSLVAQSYYNEQFF. The CDR3 region has the DNA TGTGCCAGCAGCTTGGTCGCACAGAGTTATTACAATGAGCAGTTCTTC.

The chain recombines TRBV7-6 with TRBJ1-3; no reliable D call. Germline V gives CDR1 SGHVS, CDR2 FNYEAQ. The V end lost 1 base, the J end lost 3 bases, and 7 bases lay between the germline ends. This CDR3 contains 14 residues. The CDR3 DNA reads TGTGCCAGCAGCTTAGGAGTGAGTGGAAACACCATATATTTT. Translation: CASSLGVSGNTIYF.

Only a few counts were recorded for this clone. V is TRBV29-1 and J is TRBJ1-6; unclear D gene. This CDR3 region has 13 residues. The V gene's germline CDR1 is SQVTM and CDR2 ANQGSEA. Trimming pared 4 bases from V and 0 bases from J, leaving 4 bases between. Here the CDR3 DNA reads TGCAGCGTTGCGTACTCCTATAATTCACCCCTCCACTTT. Its protein is CSVAYSYNSPLHF.

This clone came up once. The chain uses TRBV19 and TRBJ2-2, with 10 bases aligning to TRBD2. Germline trimming cut 3 bases from V and 5 bases from J; bases unmatched to any gene: 12. The CDR3 sequence is 18 residues long. Germline CDR1 reads LNHDA; CDR2 reads SQIVND (reference sequence). This chain's CDR3 is CASSIERSALAGTGELFF. The CDR3 region has the DNA TGTGCCAGTAGTATCGAGCGATCCGCACTAGCGGGAACCGGGGAGCTGTTTTTT.

The rearrangement uses TRBV5-1 and TRBJ2-7; D might be TRBD2 (6 bases). This CDR3 has 14 amino acids. Looked up from germline, CDR1 is SGHRS and CDR2 is YFSETQ. Deletions cut 2 bases from V and 3 bases from J, with 12 bases between. CDR3 in amino acids: CASSFPGLNYEQYF. CDR3 sequence (DNA): TGCGCCAGCAGCTTTCCGGGACTGAACTACGAGCAGTACTTC.

The rearrangement uses TRBV7-9 and TRBJ1-4; TRBD1 is a possible D gene (5 bases). CDR3 length equals 14 residues. Trimming left V 6 bases short and J 7 bases short, with 15 bases between. Per germline, CDR1 SEHNR and CDR2 FQNEAQ (reference sequence). The CDR3 DNA reads as TGTGCCAGCAGTTCAAGGGGCGATGGTGAAAAACTGTTTTTT. Protein product: CASSSRGDGEKLFF.

Concerning this clone: Relative to the germline gene, one junction end is altered; a read error may explain this. This chain's CDR3 is CSSSLGQGLAYYEQYF. CDR3 coding DNA: TGTTCCAGCAGCTTAGGACAGGGGTTAGCGTACTACGAGCAGTACTTC. The V gene is TRBV7-9, the J gene TRBJ2-7, with 9 bases that match TRBD1. The CDR3 is 16 amino acids. Germline V lookup: CDR1 SEHNR, CDR2 FQNEAQ (reference sequence).

The genes are TRBV15 and TRBJ2-5; 7 nucleotides match TRBD2. Trimming at V came to 0 bases and at J to 2 bases, leaving 9 bases not matched to a gene. The germline V gene encodes CDR1 LNHNV and CDR2 YYDKDF (reference sequence). The CDR3 extends over 17 amino acids. The CDR3 nucleotides read TGTGCCACCAGCAGAGATAACCGGCTAGCGGTACAAGAGACCCAGTACTTC. It yields the protein CATSRDNRLAVQETQYF.

This clone was observed a few times. The V and J genes are TRBV5-1 and TRBJ1-1; D perhaps matches TRBD1 (6 bases). Germline V gene sequence: CDR1 SGHRS, CDR2 YFSETQ. V lost 3 bases and J lost 3, with 18 bases in between. There are 16 residues in the CDR3. In DNA form, the CDR3 reads TGCGCCAGCAGCTCGAAGAAAGGACAGCCTTACACTGAAGCTTTCTTT. Amino acid sequence: CASSSKKGQPYTEAFF.